This T cell receptor (beta chain) appears in the sequencing data of a study of blood T cell repertoires in COVID-19. Study-wide context: The cDNA or gDNA used as material had been derived from T cells, B-cell-depleted T cells, or PBMCs.

Only in-frame clones appear in the TCRdb table, and some are missing; sequencing was by immunoSEQ multiplex PCR. The table has roughly 29,000 clones, roughly 90% seen once; the top ten hold 3.5% to 4.5%. CDR3 length equals 15 residues. Trimming removed 2 bases from V and 9 bases from J; junction bases left unmatched: 6. The germline CDR1 and CDR2 sequences are MNHGY and SVAAGI. The V call is TRBV6-9, the J call TRBJ1-4; TRBD1 agrees at 10 bases. This receptor was identified in a human donor in a cohort sampled during active COVID-19. Sequenced input: peripheral blood. The CDR3 DNA is TGTGCCAGCAGTTATCCCGGGACAGGGGATAAAAAACTGTTTTTT. This translates into CASSYPGTGDKKLFF.